This T cell receptor (beta chain) was retrieved from a study of T cell repertoires in cytomegalovirus infection. On the study more broadly: Researchers turned to recently identified HLA-C-restricted CMV epitopes as well as well-studied HLA-B-restricted ones. CMV infection together with matching HLA type was indicated by public TCR beta signatures. General study results and limits: Frequencies of public TCR beta families were cumulated, and this identified carriers of CMV plus the relevant HLA. The ex vivo response was dominated by HLA-C-restricted CMV-specific TCR beta clonotypes.

TCRdb analysed the reads with MiXCR anew, one entry per CDR3 protein. The data contain 110,000 or so distinct CDR3 sequences, more than 30% of them seen just once; the ten biggest clones take up less than 45%. About this clonotype itself: Its specificity is unknown.

The CDR3 has 14 amino acids. The germline CDR1 and CDR2 sequences are LGHNA and YNFKEQ. V was clipped by 3 bases and J by 0 bases, with 9 bases between them. Here the sequenced sample was CD8+ T cells from cultured PBMCs, taken from culture after CMV antigen stimulation. The TCR originated in a human donor in good health (CMV status not recorded). Some clones in this sample may be carry-over from other donors' samples. V is TRBV4-2 and J is TRBJ2-7; maybe TRBD2 (5 bases). The CDR3 DNA is TGTGCCAGCAGCCAGCCGGGAAACTCCTACGAGCAGTACTTC. It translates to CASSQPGNSYEQYF.